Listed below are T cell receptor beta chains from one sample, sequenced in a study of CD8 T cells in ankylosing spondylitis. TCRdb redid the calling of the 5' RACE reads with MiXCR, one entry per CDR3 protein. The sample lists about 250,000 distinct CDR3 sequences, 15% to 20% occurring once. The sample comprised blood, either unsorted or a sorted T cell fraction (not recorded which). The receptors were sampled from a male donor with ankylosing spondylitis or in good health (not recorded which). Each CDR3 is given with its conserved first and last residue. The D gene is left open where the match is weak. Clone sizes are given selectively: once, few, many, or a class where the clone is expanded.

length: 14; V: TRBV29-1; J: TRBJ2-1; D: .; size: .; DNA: TGCAGCGTTGAAGAGGGACTCTACTACAATGAGCAGTTCTTC; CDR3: CSVEEGLYYNEQFF
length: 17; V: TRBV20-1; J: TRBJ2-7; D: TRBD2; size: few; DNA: TGCAGTGCTAGAGATCTTTCCGGGACTAGCGGGCTCTACGAGCAGTACTTC; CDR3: CSARDLSGTSGLYEQYF
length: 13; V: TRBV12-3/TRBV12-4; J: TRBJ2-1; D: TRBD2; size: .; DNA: TGTGCCAGCAGTTGGACTAGCGGCAATGAGCAGTTCTTC; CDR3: CASSWTSGNEQFF
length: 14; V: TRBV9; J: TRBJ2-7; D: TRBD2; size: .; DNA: TGTGCCAGCGAGAAGCGGGGACTCTCCTACGAGCAGTACTTC; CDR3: CASEKRGLSYEQYF
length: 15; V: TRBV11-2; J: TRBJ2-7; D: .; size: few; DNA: TGTGCCAGCAGCTCCCCGAGGGGGACTTTCTACGAGCAGTACTTC; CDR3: CASSSPRGTFYEQYF
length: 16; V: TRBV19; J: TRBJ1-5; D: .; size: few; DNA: TGTGCCAGTAGAAAAACAGGGTTTGGGAGCAATCAGCCCCAGCATTTT; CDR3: CASRKTGFGSNQPQHF
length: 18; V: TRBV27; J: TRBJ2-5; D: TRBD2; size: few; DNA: TGTGCCAGCAGTTTGGCGGCTAGCGGGAGGGCCTCAGTAGAGACCCAGTACTTC; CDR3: CASSLAASGRASVETQYF
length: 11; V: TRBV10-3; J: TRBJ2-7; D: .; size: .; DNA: TGTGCCATCGCCGACAGTTACGAGCAGTACTTC; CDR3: CAIADSYEQYF
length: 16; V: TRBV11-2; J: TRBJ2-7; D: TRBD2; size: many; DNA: TGTGCCAGCAGCCGCCATGCTAGCGGGCTCTCCTACGAGCAGTACTTC; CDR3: CASSRHASGLSYEQYF
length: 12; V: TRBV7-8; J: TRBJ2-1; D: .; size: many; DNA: TGTGCCAGCAGACCTATACAGCCTGAGCAGTTCTTC; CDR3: CASRPIQPEQFF
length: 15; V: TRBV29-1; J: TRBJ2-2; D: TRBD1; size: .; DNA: TGCAGCGTAGCCGGGACAGGGGGTGTCTCCGGGGAGCTGTTTTTT; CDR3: CSVAGTGGVSGELFF
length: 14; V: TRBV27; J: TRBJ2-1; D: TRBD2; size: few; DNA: TGTGCCAGCAGTCTGGGACTAGATTACAATGAGCAGTTCTTC; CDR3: CASSLGLDYNEQFF
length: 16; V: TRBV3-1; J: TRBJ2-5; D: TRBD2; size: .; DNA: TGTGCCAGCAGCCCTGGACTAGCGGGAGAGGTAGAGACCCAGTACTTC; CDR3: CASSPGLAGEVETQYF
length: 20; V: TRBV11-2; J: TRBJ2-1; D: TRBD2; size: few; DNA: TGTGCCAGCAGCTTACCCTTCATGACTAGCGGGTCGAGCTCCTACAATGAGCAGTTCTTC; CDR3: CASSLPFMTSGSSSYNEQFF
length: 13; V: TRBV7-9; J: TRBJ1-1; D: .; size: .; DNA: TGTGCCAGCAGCTTACCCGGGAAGCTTGGAGCTTTCTTT; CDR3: CASSLPGKLGAFF
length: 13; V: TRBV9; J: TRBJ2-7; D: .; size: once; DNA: TGTGCCAGCAGCGTAGCATGGGGGGACGAGCAGTACTTC; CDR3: CASSVAWGDEQYF
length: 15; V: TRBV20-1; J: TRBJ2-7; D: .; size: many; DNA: TGCAGTGCTAGGAGGCAGGTGGACTCCCTCAACGAGCAGTACTTC; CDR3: CSARRQVDSLNEQYF
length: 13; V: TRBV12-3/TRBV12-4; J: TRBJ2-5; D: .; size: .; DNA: TGTGCCAGCACGGTTGGGGCACAAGAGACCCAGTACTTC; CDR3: CASTVGAQETQYF
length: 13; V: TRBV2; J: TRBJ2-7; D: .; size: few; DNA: TGTGCCAGCAGTGAAGCACTCTACTACGAGCAGTACTTC; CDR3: CASSEALYYEQYF
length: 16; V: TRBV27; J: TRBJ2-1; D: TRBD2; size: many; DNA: TGTGCCAGCAGTCACCGCGGGACTAGCATCTACAATGAGCAGTTCTTC; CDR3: CASSHRGTSIYNEQFF
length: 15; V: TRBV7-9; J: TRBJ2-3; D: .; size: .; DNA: TGTGCCAGCAGCTTTCGGGACGGATCGACAGATACGCAGTATTTT; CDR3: CASSFRDGSTDTQYF
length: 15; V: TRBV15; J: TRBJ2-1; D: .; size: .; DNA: TGTGCCACCAGCACGACAGAGTCTCGAAACAATGAGCAGTTCTTC; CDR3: CATSTTESRNNEQFF
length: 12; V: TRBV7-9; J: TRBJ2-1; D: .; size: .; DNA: TGTGCCAGCAGCTCACTCTCTTACTTTGGGTTCTTC; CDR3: CASSSLSYFGFF
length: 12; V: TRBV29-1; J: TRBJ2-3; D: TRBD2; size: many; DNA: TGCAGCGTCCTAGCGGGACCAGATACGCAGTATTTT; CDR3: CSVLAGPDTQYF
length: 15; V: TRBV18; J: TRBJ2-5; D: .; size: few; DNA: TGTGCCAGCTCACCAATTTACACACGAGAAGAGACCCAGTACTTC; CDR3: CASSPIYTREETQYF
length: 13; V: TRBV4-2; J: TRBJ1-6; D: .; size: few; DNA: TGTGCCAGCAGCCAAGACGAGTATTCACCCCTCCACTTT; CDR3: CASSQDEYSPLHF
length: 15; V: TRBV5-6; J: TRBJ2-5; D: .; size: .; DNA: TGTGCCAGCAGCCCACAGGGATCGGTGAAAGAGACCCAGTACTTC; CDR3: CASSPQGSVKETQYF
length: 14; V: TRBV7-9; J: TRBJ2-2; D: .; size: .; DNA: TGTGCCAGCAGCCCCGTCCCAAACACCGGGGAGCTGTTTTTT; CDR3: CASSPVPNTGELFF
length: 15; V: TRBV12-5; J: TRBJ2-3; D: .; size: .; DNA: TGTGCTAGTGGTTTTGACCCACGGGGCACAGATACGCAGTATTTT; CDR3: CASGFDPRGTDTQYF
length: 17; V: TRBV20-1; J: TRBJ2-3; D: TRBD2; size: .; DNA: TGCAGTGCTAATGGGGCCGGACTAGATGACAGTCCAGATACGCAGTATTTT; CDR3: CSANGAGLDDSPDTQYF
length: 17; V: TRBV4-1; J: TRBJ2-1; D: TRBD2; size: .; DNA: TGCGCCAGCAGCCAAGACGAACTAGCGGGGGCCTACAATGAGCAGTTCTTC; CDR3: CASSQDELAGAYNEQFF
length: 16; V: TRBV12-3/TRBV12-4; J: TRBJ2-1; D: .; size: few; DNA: TGTGCCAGCAGTTCCACGACAGGTAGCTCCTACAATGAGCAGTTCTTC; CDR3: CASSSTTGSSYNEQFF
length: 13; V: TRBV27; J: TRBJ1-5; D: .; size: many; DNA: TGTGCCAGCAGTTTGGGGAGCAATCAGCCCCAGCATTTT; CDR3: CASSLGSNQPQHF
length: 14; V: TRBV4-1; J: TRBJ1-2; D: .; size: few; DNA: TGCGCCAGCAGCCAAGACCCGGGGAACTATGGCTACACCTTC; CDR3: CASSQDPGNYGYTF
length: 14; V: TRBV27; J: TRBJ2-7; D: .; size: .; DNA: TGTGCCAGCAGTTTAAAGGGGAGTTGGAACGAGCAGTACTTC; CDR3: CASSLKGSWNEQYF
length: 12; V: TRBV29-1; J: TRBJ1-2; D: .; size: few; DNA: TGCAGCGTTGAAGGGCTCAATGAGGGCTACACCTTC; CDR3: CSVEGLNEGYTF
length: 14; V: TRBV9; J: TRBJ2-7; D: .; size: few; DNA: TGTGCCAGCAGCGTAGGGCAGACTAGCTACGAGCAGTACTTC; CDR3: CASSVGQTSYEQYF
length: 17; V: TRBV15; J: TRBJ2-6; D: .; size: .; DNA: TGTGCCACCAGCAGACCTAAAACAGGGACGGGGGCCAACGTCCTGACTTTC; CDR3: CATSRPKTGTGANVLTF
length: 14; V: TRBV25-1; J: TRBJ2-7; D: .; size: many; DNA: TGTGCCAGCAGTGAATCCAGCGACACCTACGAGCAGTACTTC; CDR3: CASSESSDTYEQYF
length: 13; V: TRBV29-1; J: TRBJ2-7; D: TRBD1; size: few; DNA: TGCAGCGTTATCCCAGGGGGTACATACGAGCAGTACTTC; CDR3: CSVIPGGTYEQYF
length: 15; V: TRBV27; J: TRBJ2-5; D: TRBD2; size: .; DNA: TGTGCCAGCAGTTTACTAGCGGGAGTGTCGGAGACCCAGTACTTC; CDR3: CASSLLAGVSETQYF
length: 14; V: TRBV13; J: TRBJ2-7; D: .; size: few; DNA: TGTGCCAGCAGCTCCAGGGTTCAGGGGTACGAGCAGTACTTC; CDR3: CASSSRVQGYEQYF
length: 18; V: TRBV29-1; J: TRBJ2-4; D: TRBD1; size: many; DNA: TGCAGCGTTGAAGATCTCGTGAAAGGGGGCGCTCCCAAAAACATTCAGTACTTC; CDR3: CSVEDLVKGGAPKNIQYF